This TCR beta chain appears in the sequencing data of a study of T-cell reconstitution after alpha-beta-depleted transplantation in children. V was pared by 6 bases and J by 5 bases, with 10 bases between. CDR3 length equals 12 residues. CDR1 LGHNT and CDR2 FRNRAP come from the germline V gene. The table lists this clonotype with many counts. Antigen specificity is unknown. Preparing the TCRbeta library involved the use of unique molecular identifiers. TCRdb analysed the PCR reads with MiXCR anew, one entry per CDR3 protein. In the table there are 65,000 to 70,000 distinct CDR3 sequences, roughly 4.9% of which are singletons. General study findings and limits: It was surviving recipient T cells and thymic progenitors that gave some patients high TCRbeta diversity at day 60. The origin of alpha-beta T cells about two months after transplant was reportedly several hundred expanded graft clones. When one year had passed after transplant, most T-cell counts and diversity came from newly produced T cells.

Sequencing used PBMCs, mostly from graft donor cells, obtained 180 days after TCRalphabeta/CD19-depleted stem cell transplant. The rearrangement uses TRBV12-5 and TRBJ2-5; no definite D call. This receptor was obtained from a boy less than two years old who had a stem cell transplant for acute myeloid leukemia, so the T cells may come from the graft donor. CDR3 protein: CASGHNQETQYF. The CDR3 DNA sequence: TGTGCTAGTGGCCATAATCAGGAGACCCAGTACTTC.